This T cell receptor beta chain came from a study of blood T cell repertoires in COVID-19. V shed 4 bases and J shed 0 bases, with 16 bases lying between them. The germline gives CDR1 MGHRA, CDR2 YSYEKL. The CDR3 has 17 residues. The method was immunoSEQ multiplex PCR; TCRdb's version includes in-frame clones alone and lacks a portion of them. The sample carries 230,000 or so clones, approximately 79% recorded once. The sequenced sample was peripheral blood. The TCR originated in a human donor in a cohort sampled during active COVID-19. V usage is TRBV4-1 and J usage is TRBJ2-1; D is possibly TRBD2 (6 bases). The CDR3 nucleotides are TGCGCCAGCAGCCCTGGGCGTAGCGGAAGCTCCTACAATGAGCAGTTCTTC. Translated: CASSPGRSGSSYNEQFF.